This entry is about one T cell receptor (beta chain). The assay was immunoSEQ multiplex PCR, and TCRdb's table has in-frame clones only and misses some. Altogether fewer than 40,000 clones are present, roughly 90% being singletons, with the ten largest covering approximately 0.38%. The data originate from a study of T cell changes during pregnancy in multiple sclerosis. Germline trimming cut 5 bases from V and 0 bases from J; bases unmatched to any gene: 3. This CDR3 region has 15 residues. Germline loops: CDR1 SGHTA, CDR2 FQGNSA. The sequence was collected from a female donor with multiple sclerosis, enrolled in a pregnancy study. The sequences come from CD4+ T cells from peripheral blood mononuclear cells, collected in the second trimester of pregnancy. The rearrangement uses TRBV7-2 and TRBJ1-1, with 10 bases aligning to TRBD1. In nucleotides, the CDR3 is TGTGCCAGCAGCCAGACAGGGGGCATGAACACTGAAGCTTTCTTT. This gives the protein CASSQTGGMNTEAFF. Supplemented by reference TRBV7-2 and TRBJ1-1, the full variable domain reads GAGVSQSPSNKVTEKGKDVELRCDPISGHTALYWYRQSLGQGLEFLIYFQGNSAPDKSGLPSDRFSAERTGGSVSTLTIQRTQQEDSAVYLCASSQTGGMNTEAFFGQGTRLTVV.